This entry lists 9 T cell receptor beta chains sequenced from one sample in a study of control samples from healthy donors and cancer patients. Libraries were prepared by immunoSEQ multiplex PCR; TCRdb keeps only in-frame clonotypes and omits some of them. The top ten hold about 14% of the sample, which has hundreds of thousands of clones, over 70% seen once. Sequenced material: PBMCs. Receptors originate from a woman aged 55-70 years with lung cancer.

The rearrangement joins TRBV15 to TRBJ1-3; no reliable D call. The CDR3 contains 16 residues. The germline gives CDR1 LNHNV, CDR2 YYDKDF (reference sequence). The V end lost 0 bases, the J end lost 2 bases, and 11 bases lay between the germline ends. The CDR3 nucleotides are TGTGCCACCAGCAGAGACAGTTCCATCGCTGGAAACACCATATATTTT. This translates into CATSRDSSIAGNTIYF.

The rearrangement uses TRBV4-1 and TRBJ1-2; 9 bases agree with TRBD1. The length of the CDR3 is 15 residues. Germline CDR1 and CDR2: MGHRA and YSYEKL. After removal of 1 base from V and 4 bases from J, the junction contained 4 bases not matched to a gene. The CDR3 sequence is CASSQGTGDIYGYTF. The CDR3 nucleotides are TGCGCCAGCAGCCAAGGGACAGGGGATATCTATGGCTACACCTTC.

The rearrangement uses TRBV27 and TRBJ2-7, with 11 bases aligning to TRBD1. V was clipped by 6 bases and J by 6 bases; unmatched bases: 7. Germline V gives CDR1 MNHEY, CDR2 SMNVEV (reference sequence). The CDR3 contains 14 residues. CDR3 in amino acids: CASSPGQGAGEQYF. CDR3 DNA sequence: TGTGCCAGCAGCCCTGGACAGGGGGCGGGCGAGCAGTACTTC.

The chain employs TRBV9 and TRBJ2-3, with a tentative D call TRBD1 (6 bases). The germline V gene has CDR1 SGDLS and CDR2 YYNGEE. The CDR3 is 15 residues long. Trimming left V 0 bases short and J 4 bases short, with 12 bases between. The CDR3 loop reads CASSVGTRGADTQYF. In nucleotides, the CDR3 is TGTGCCAGCAGCGTAGGTACCAGGGGTGCAGATACGCAGTATTTT. The variable domain in full, with the rest retrieved from reference TRBV9 and TRBJ2-3, is DSGVTQTPKHLITATGQRVTLRCSPRSGDLSVYWYQQSLDQGLQFLIQYYNGEERAKGNILERFSAQQFPDLHSELNLSSLELGDSALYFCASSVGTRGADTQYFGPGTRLTVL.

This clone was seen a single time. At one of its ends the junction is not consistent with the germline gene, which may arise from a read error. The same CDR3 is also encoded by other DNA sequences in this sample. This sequence joins TRBV27 and TRBJ1-2; D is possibly TRBD1 (6 bases). This CDR3 has 16 amino acids. Germline values: CDR1 MNHEY, CDR2 SMNVEV (reference sequence). CDR3 sequence: CASCTRTEICNDGYTF. CDR3 coding DNA: TGTGCCAGTTGTACCAGGACAGAGATCTGTAACGATGGCTACACCTTC.

The rearrangement uses TRBV3-1 (or the pseudogene TRBV3-2) and TRBJ2-7; D remains unclear. This CDR3 has 15 residues. Germline V lookup: CDR1 LGHDT, CDR2 YNNKEL (reference sequence). Trimming removed 0 bases from V and 0 bases from J, with 9 bases in between. The CDR3 nucleotides are TGTGCCAGCAGCCAAGACCGCCTCCCCTCCTACGAGCAGTACTTC. This translates into CASSQDRLPSYEQYF.

The count of this clone is one. This rearrangement joins TRBV28 to TRBJ1-2; D is unresolved. Trimming stripped 2 bases from V and 4 bases from J, with 14 bases between. Germline CDR1 is MDHEN and CDR2 is SYDVKM. CDR3 length: 15 amino acids. The CDR3 DNA reads as TGTGCCAGCAGTTTAGAGTCCCCGGGCGGCTATGGCTACACCTTC. Protein product: CASSLESPGGYGYTF.

A few counts support this clone. The rearrangement links TRBV5-1 to TRBJ2-3, with 8 bases matching TRBD1. The CDR3 contains 15 residues. Germline-derived CDR1 and CDR2 are SGHRS and YFSETQ. Trimming removed 1 base from V and 6 bases from J; junction bases left unmatched: 7. The CDR3 sequence: CASSLTGGPADTQYF. CDR3 in DNA: TGCGCCAGCAGCTTGACAGGGGGTCCTGCGGATACGCAGTATTTT.

V gene TRBV10-1 combines with J gene TRBJ1-1; D is uncertain. V was trimmed by 3 bases and J by 0 bases, leaving 5 bases between them. Looked up from germline, CDR1 is WNHNN and CDR2 is SYGVQD (reference sequence). There are 13 residues in the CDR3. The CDR3 DNA follows: TGCGCCAGCAGTGATGGGATGAACACTGAAGCTTTCTTT. As protein: CASSDGMNTEAFF.